This T cell receptor beta chain was found in a study of patients and donors after allogeneic stem cell transplantation. V lost 4 bases to trimming and J lost 5 bases, with 12 bases between them. CDR3 length: 14 residues. The germline V gene encodes CDR1 MNHEY and CDR2 SVGAGI. This clonotype has only a few counts. TCRdb processed the RT-PCR reads anew with MiXCR; each CDR3 protein has one entry. This table holds about 89,000 distinct CDR3 sequences, roughly 52% found once. The sequence was obtained from a human donor who was either an allogeneic HSCT recipient or a stem cell or donor lymphocyte infusion donor (not recorded which). It is not recorded whose cells these are; they may come from a transplant donor. This chain joins TRBV6-5 and TRBJ1-5; D is possibly TRBD1 (6 bases). Sequencing was performed on blood, either unsorted or a sorted T cell fraction (not recorded which). CDR3 loop: CASSFRTADQPQHF. DNA for the CDR3: TGTGCCAGCAGTTTCCGGACAGCCGATCAGCCCCAGCATTTT.